Listed below are T cell receptor beta chains from one sample, sequenced in a study of cytotoxic CD8 clonotypes in ibrutinib-treated CLL. The data were produced by immunoSEQ multiplex PCR, yet TCRdb's version contains in-frame clones alone and is incomplete. The table lists 160,000 or so clones, 70% to 85% of them singletons. The material was PBMCs, obtained after 12 months of ibrutinib treatment. These receptors were taken from a human donor with chronic lymphocytic leukemia. The CDR3 runs from the conserved cysteine through the conserved F or W. The order of the fields is D gene, V gene, clone size, J gene, CDR3 DNA, CDR3 protein. The D gene is left open where the match is weak. Clone size appears in some rows only: once, few, many, or a class for an expanded clone.

d_gene: TRBD2; v_gene: TRBV4-1; abundance: .; j_gene: TRBJ2-5; CDR3nt: TGCGCCAGCAGGGAGGGTAGCGGGAGTGAGACCCAGTACTTC; CDR3aa: CASREGSGSETQYF
d_gene: TRBD1; v_gene: TRBV4-1; abundance: few; j_gene: TRBJ1-2; CDR3nt: TGCGCCAGCAGCCAAGACCCCCAGGGGGGAGGCAATGGCTACACCTTC; CDR3aa: CASSQDPQGGGNGYTF
d_gene: TRBD2; v_gene: TRBV30; abundance: .; j_gene: TRBJ2-3; CDR3nt: TGTGCCTGGAGTGTTGGAGCGGGGGGGACTAGCACAGATACGCAGTATTTT; CDR3aa: CAWSVGAGGTSTDTQYF
d_gene: .; v_gene: TRBV5-1; abundance: .; j_gene: TRBJ2-5; CDR3nt: TGCGCCAGCAGCGAAGGTATGGGGCGCAGAGAGACCCAGTACTTC; CDR3aa: CASSEGMGRRETQYF
d_gene: .; v_gene: TRBV7-7; abundance: .; j_gene: TRBJ1-1; CDR3nt: TGTGCCAGCAGCCTAGGGCAAGGAACTGAAGCTTTCTTT; CDR3aa: CASSLGQGTEAFF
d_gene: .; v_gene: TRBV10-1; abundance: .; j_gene: TRBJ2-5; CDR3nt: TGCGCCAGCAGCCGTAGCGGAGAGAGAGAGACCCAGTACTTC; CDR3aa: CASSRSGERETQYF
d_gene: .; v_gene: TRBV6-1; abundance: few; j_gene: TRBJ1-4; CDR3nt: TGTGCCAGCAGTGAGGTGATGGGGACTAATGAAAAACTGTTTTTT; CDR3aa: CASSEVMGTNEKLFF
d_gene: TRBD1; v_gene: TRBV28; abundance: .; j_gene: TRBJ2-7; CDR3nt: TGTGCCAGCAGTCGGACAGGGGGGGTCCACGAGCAGTACTTC; CDR3aa: CASSRTGGVHEQYF
d_gene: .; v_gene: TRBV5-4; abundance: .; j_gene: TRBJ2-2; CDR3nt: TGTGCCAGCAGCTTAATGGGGGGCTCCGGGGAGCTGTTTTTT; CDR3aa: CASSLMGGSGELFF
d_gene: .; v_gene: TRBV28; abundance: .; j_gene: TRBJ1-2; CDR3nt: TGTGCCAGCAACCCCACGAAGGGGGGGGTCTATGGCTACACCTTC; CDR3aa: CASNPTKGGVYGYTF
d_gene: TRBD1; v_gene: TRBV25-1; abundance: .; j_gene: TRBJ1-6; CDR3nt: TGTGCCAGCAGGCCCTCAGGGGGTTCACCCCTCCACTTT; CDR3aa: CASRPSGGSPLHF
d_gene: TRBD1; v_gene: TRBV5-6; abundance: .; j_gene: TRBJ2-1; CDR3nt: TGTGCCAGCAGCTTGGGAGGGACAGCTACCTACAATGAGCAGTTCTTC; CDR3aa: CASSLGGTATYNEQFF
d_gene: .; v_gene: TRBV28; abundance: .; j_gene: TRBJ2-6; CDR3nt: TGTGCCAGCAGCCCTATCCCCTCCCTTGGGGCCAACGTCCTGACTTTC; CDR3aa: CASSPIPSLGANVLTF
d_gene: TRBD2; v_gene: TRBV4-2; abundance: .; j_gene: TRBJ2-5; CDR3nt: TGTGCCAGCAGCCAAGAAGCGCGGGGGGTGGGAGAGACCCAGTACTTC; CDR3aa: CASSQEARGVGETQYF
d_gene: TRBD1; v_gene: TRBV6-1; abundance: .; j_gene: TRBJ2-5; CDR3nt: TGTGCCAGCAGTCCTCAGGGACAGATTAAAGAGACCCAGTACTTC; CDR3aa: CASSPQGQIKETQYF
d_gene: TRBD1; v_gene: TRBV2; abundance: .; j_gene: TRBJ1-1; CDR3nt: TGTGCCAGACCGGACAGGGGTCCCACTGAAGCTTTCTTT; CDR3aa: CARPDRGPTEAFF
d_gene: .; v_gene: TRBV18; abundance: few; j_gene: TRBJ1-6; CDR3nt: TGTGCCAGCTCACCATCCCGACCAAATTCACCCCTCCACTTT; CDR3aa: CASSPSRPNSPLHF
d_gene: .; v_gene: TRBV5-4; abundance: .; j_gene: TRBJ2-7; CDR3nt: TGTGCCAGCAGCTTGGCCGGGCAGGCCGAGCAGTACTTC; CDR3aa: CASSLAGQAEQYF
d_gene: .; v_gene: TRBV11-2; abundance: .; j_gene: TRBJ2-2; CDR3nt: TGTGCCAGCAGCCTGTACTTTCCAGGGGAGCTGTTTTTT; CDR3aa: CASSLYFPGELFF
d_gene: .; v_gene: TRBV9; abundance: .; j_gene: TRBJ2-1; CDR3nt: TGTGCCAGCAGCGTAGCGTCAGGGACCTCCTACAATGAGCAGTTCTTC; CDR3aa: CASSVASGTSYNEQFF
d_gene: .; v_gene: TRBV6-5; abundance: .; j_gene: TRBJ1-1; CDR3nt: TGTGCCAGCAGCCATACAGGGAACACTGAAGCTTTCTTT; CDR3aa: CASSHTGNTEAFF
d_gene: .; v_gene: TRBV4-3; abundance: .; j_gene: TRBJ1-5; CDR3nt: TGCGCCAGCAGCCAAGACTTCGCAGGACTTAATCAGCCCCAGCATTTT; CDR3aa: CASSQDFAGLNQPQHF
d_gene: TRBD2; v_gene: TRBV7-9; abundance: once; j_gene: TRBJ2-1; CDR3nt: TGTGCCAGCAGCTTACAAGCGGGGATTAATGAGCAGTTCTTC; CDR3aa: CASSLQAGINEQFF